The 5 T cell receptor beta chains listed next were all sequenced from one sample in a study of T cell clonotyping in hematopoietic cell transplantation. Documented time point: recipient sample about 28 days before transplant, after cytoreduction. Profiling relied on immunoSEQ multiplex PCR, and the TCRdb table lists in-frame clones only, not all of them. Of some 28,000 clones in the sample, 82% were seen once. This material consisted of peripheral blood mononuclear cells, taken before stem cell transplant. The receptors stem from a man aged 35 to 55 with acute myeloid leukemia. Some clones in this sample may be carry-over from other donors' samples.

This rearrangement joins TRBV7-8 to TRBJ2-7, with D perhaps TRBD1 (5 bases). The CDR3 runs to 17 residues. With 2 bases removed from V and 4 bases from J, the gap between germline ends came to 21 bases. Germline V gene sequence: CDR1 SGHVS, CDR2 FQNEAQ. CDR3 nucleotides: TGTGCCAGCAGCTTAAGGGCCAGGGTCGGTAAACGGTACGAGCAGTACTTC. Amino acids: CASSLRARVGKRYEQYF.

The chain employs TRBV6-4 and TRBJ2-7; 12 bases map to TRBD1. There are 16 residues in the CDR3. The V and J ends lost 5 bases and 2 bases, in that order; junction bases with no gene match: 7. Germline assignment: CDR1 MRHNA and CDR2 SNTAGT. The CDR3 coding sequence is TGTGCCAGCAGTTATGCTGGGACAGGGGGCCCCTACGAGCAGTACTTC. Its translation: CASSYAGTGGPYEQYF.

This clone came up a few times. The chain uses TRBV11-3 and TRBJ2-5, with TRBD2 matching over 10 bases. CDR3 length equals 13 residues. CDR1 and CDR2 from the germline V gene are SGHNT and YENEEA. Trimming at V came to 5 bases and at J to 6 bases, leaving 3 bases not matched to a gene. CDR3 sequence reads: CASSASGGQTQYF. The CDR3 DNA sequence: TGTGCCAGCAGCGCTAGCGGGGGACAGACCCAGTACTTC.

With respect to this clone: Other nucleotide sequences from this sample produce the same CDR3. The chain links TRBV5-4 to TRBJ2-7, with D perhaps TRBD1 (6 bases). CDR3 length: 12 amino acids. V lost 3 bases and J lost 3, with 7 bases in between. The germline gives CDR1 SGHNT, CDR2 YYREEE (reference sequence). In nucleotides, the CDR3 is TGTGCCAGCAGCTCGACAGGCTACGAGCAGTACTTC. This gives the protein CASSSTGYEQYF.

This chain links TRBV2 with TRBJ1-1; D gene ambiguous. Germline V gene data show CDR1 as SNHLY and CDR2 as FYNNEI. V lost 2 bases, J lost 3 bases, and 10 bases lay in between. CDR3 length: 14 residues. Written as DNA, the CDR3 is TGTGCCAGCAGTGAAAGCCCAAAGGACACTGAAGCTTTCTTT. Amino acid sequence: CASSESPKDTEAFF.